The present entry profiles one T cell receptor beta chain with its context. Its antigen is as yet unknown. These data belong to a study of T cell responses to AZD1222 COVID-19 vaccine. Overall study context: The study pooled second doses at about 4 or about 12 weeks. Study findings and constraints: Two doses of AZD1222 preceded a rise in Spike-specific TCR breadth and depth. Mostly white British, mostly female donors; authors suggested clonal diversity may be underestimated. Repertoires were sampled only after the peak T cell response.

The table came from immunoSEQ multiplex PCR; TCRdb's copy has only in-frame clones and leaves some out. The sample lists about 120,000 clones; about 92% were seen once. Germline V CDR1 and CDR2: SGHAT, FQNNGV. Deletions cut 0 bases from V and 10 bases from J, with 7 bases between. The CDR3 spans 13 residues. Sample: peripheral blood, taken on day 0 of AZD1222 vaccination. The chain recombines TRBV11-2 with TRBJ1-6, with D unclear. The receptor was isolated from an adult in good health. The CDR3 DNA reads TGTGCCAGCAGCTTAGAACGGCGATCACCCCTCCACTTT. Amino acid sequence: CASSLERRSPLHF.